The 17 T cell receptor beta chains presented below share a single source sample, sequenced in a study of T cells in localized non-small cell lung cancer. Clones were sequenced by immunoSEQ multiplex PCR, and TCRdb holds only the in-frame ones, with some missing. The sample comprises 50,000 to 75,000 clones, 70% to 90% of which are singletons, and 20% to 25% rests with the top ten. The sample was peripheral blood, taken before any cancer treatment. Every receptor here comes from a man aged 40 to 70 with stage I squamous cell lung carcinoma.

This clone was seen only a few times. The chain carries TRBV7-9 and TRBJ2-2, with D uncertain. V was shortened by 4 bases and J by 2 bases, with 2 bases between the two germline ends. This CDR3 contains 12 residues. In germline, CDR1 is SEHNR, CDR2 FQNEAQ (reference sequence). Here the CDR3 DNA reads TGTGCCAGCAGCTATAACACCGGGGAGCTGTTTTTT. As protein: CASSYNTGELFF.

The J gene is TRBJ1-2, the V gene TRBV30; 8 nucleotides agree with TRBD1. The CDR3 spans 14 residues. Germline assignment: CDR1 GTSNPN and CDR2 SVGIG (reference sequence). Germline trimming cut 1 base from V and 4 bases from J; bases unmatched to any gene: 5. Here the CDR3 reads CAWSGTGSIYGYTF. CDR3 DNA sequence: TGTGCCTGGAGTGGGACAGGGAGTATCTATGGCTACACCTTC.

The chain couples TRBV4-3 to TRBJ1-1; the D gene is possibly TRBD1 (6 bases). The CDR3 spans 15 residues. Germline V gene data show CDR1 as LGHNA and CDR2 as YSLEER. V lost 0 bases, J lost 5 bases, and 13 bases lay in between. CDR3 protein: CASSQEGGWETEAFF. CDR3 DNA sequence: TGCGCCAGCAGCCAAGAAGGGGGGTGGGAGACTGAAGCTTTCTTT.

This chain joins TRBV29-1 and TRBJ2-5; D call uncertain. CDR1 is SQVTM and CDR2 is ANQGSEA in the germline V gene. The germline V and J ends were trimmed by 4 bases and 4 bases, with 13 bases remaining between them. CDR3 length: 13 amino acids. The chain's CDR3 is CSVGPRAGETQYF. The DNA for the CDR3 is TGCAGCGTTGGCCCCCGGGCAGGAGAGACCCAGTACTTC.

This clone has a single count. The chain uses TRBV5-1 and TRBJ2-5, with D uncertain. V dropped 5 bases and J dropped 8 bases, with 16 bases sitting between them. This CDR3 region has 13 residues. CDR1 and CDR2 from the germline V gene are SGHRS and YFSETQ. The CDR3 region is CASSRKEPGTQYF. The CDR3 DNA follows: TGCGCCAGCAGTAGGAAGGAGCCCGGAACCCAGTACTTC.

The chain combines TRBV4-3 with TRBJ1-4; no definite D call. The V gene lost 0 bases and the J gene lost 13 bases, with 9 bases spanning the gap. CDR1 is LGHNA and CDR2 is YSLEER in the germline V gene. This CDR3 comprises 12 residues. The CDR3 here is CASSQDWRILFF. As DNA, the CDR3 is TGCGCCAGCAGCCAAGACTGGAGGATACTGTTTTTT.

The chain carries TRBV25-1 and TRBJ1-2; D unresolved. CDR3 length: 13 amino acids. Trimming shortened V by 0 bases and J by 11 bases, and 13 bases separated the two germline ends. The germline CDR1 and CDR2 sequences are MGHDK and SYGVNS. CDR3 loop: CASSEYMEGGYTF. The CDR3 bases are TGTGCCAGCAGTGAATATATGGAGGGTGGGTACACCTTC.

This chain links TRBV14 with TRBJ2-7; perhaps TRBD2 as D (6 bases). V lost 1 base and J lost 2, with 12 bases in between. This CDR3 comprises 15 residues. The V gene's germline CDR1 is SGHDN and CDR2 FVKESK. This CDR3 is CASSQGLRGTYEQYF. Written as DNA, the CDR3 is TGTGCCAGCAGCCAAGGGCTGCGGGGAACCTACGAGCAGTACTTC.

V usage is TRBV7-9 and J usage is TRBJ2-7; D possibly corresponds to TRBD1 (5 bases). V dropped 0 bases and J dropped 0 bases, with 12 bases sitting between them. Germline loops: CDR1 SEHNR, CDR2 FQNEAQ (reference sequence). CDR3 length: 16 amino acids. The CDR3 coding sequence is TGTGCCAGCAGCTTAGCCACAGGACGGATCTCCTACGAGCAGTACTTC. As protein: CASSLATGRISYEQYF.

This clone has just one count. The chain joins TRBV11-3 to TRBJ2-5; tentative D call: TRBD2 (5 bases). Trimming removed 5 bases at V and 0 bases at J, with 7 bases between. The V gene's germline CDR1 is SGHNT and CDR2 YENEEA. CDR3 size: 13 residues. CDR3 sequence (DNA): TGTGCCAGCAGCCGAGGGTACCAAGAGACCCAGTACTTC. This sequence encodes CASSRGYQETQYF.

The V and J genes are TRBV18 and TRBJ2-7, with 12 nucleotides matching TRBD2. The CDR3 totals 14 residues. The V gene's germline CDR1 is KGHSH and CDR2 LQKENI. V lost 5 bases to trimming and J lost 4 bases; unmatched junction nucleotides: 3. The DNA of the CDR3 is TGTGCCAGCTCATCCGGGACTAGCGGGTACGAGCAGTACTTC. Its translation is CASSSGTSGYEQYF.

This clone has a single count. The V gene is TRBV5-6, the J gene TRBJ2-3; D gene ambiguous. The CDR3 covers 11 residues. The germline V gene has CDR1 SGHDT and CDR2 YYEEEE. V shed 3 bases and J shed 6 bases, with 5 bases lying between them. The CDR3 coding sequence is TGTGCCAGCAGCTCCAAGGATACGCAGTATTTT. Encoded protein: CASSSKDTQYF.

V is TRBV5-1 and J is TRBJ2-7, with D hard to call. Germline CDR1 is SGHRS and CDR2 is YFSETQ. The CDR3 contains 12 residues. The V end lost 4 bases, the J end lost 0 bases, and 5 bases lay between the germline ends. The DNA of the CDR3 is TGCGCCAGCAGCCTCTACTCCTACGAGCAGTACTTC. Protein product: CASSLYSYEQYF.

The V gene is TRBV20-1, the J gene TRBJ2-7, with 8 bases identical to TRBD1. The CDR3 consists of 11 residues. The germline V gene encodes CDR1 DFQATT and CDR2 SNEGSKA (reference sequence). The CDR3 DNA reads TGCAGCACAGGGGGGTCCTACGAGCAGTACTTC. Encoded protein: CSTGGSYEQYF.

This clone was picked up a small number of times. The V and J genes are TRBV30 and TRBJ1-5; D may be TRBD1 (6 bases). Germline lookup yields CDR1 GTSNPN and CDR2 SVGIG (reference sequence). V lost 3 bases and J lost 3, with 12 bases in between. The CDR3 spans 14 residues. The DNA for the CDR3 is TGTGCCTGGAGCTCCCAGGGGTCCAATCAGCCCCAGCATTTT. Translating gives CAWSSQGSNQPQHF.

The V call is TRBV5-8, the J call TRBJ2-5; TRBD1 matches at 7 bases. Germline V lookup: CDR1 SGHTS, CDR2 YDEGEE. With V trimmed by 2 bases and J by 7 bases, 8 bases remained unmatched. There are 14 residues in the CDR3. DNA for the CDR3: TGTGCCAGCAGCTTTGGAAGGTACAGGGGGACCCAGTACTTC. It translates to CASSFGRYRGTQYF.

This clone appeared a single time. Germline and junction disagree at one end, which may indicate a read error. This rearrangement joins TRBV7-7 to TRBJ2-7; 11 bases fit TRBD2. The V gene's germline CDR1 is SSHAT and CDR2 FNYEAQ (reference sequence). This CDR3 comprises 15 residues. CDR3 loop: CASSHGLAGTYEQYF. CDR3 nucleotide sequence: TGTGCTAGCAGCCACGGACTAGCGGGTACCTACGAGCAGTACTTC.